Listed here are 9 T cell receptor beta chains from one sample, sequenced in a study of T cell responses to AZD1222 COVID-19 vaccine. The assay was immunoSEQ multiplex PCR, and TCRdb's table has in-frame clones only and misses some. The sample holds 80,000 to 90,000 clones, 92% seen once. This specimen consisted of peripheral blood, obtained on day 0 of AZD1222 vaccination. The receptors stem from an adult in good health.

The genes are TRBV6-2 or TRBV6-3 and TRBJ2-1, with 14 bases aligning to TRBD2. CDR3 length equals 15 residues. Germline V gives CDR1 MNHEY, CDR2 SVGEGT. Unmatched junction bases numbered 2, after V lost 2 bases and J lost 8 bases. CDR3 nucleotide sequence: TGTGCCAGCAGTTACGGACTAGCGGGAGGTTATGAGCAGTTCTTC. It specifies CASSYGLAGGYEQFF.

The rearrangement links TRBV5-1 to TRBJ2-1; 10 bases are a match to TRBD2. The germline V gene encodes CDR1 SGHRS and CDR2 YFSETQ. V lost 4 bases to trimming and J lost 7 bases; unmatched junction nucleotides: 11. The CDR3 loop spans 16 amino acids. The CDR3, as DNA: TGCGCCAGCAGCCCTGGACTAGCGGCCCCTTTGAATGAGCAGTTCTTC. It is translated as CASSPGLAAPLNEQFF.

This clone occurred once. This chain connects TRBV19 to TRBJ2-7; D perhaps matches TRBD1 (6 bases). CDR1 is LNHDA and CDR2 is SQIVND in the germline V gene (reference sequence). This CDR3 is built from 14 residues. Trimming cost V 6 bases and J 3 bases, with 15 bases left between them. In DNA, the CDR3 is TGTGCCAGTAGCCCGGGACAACTTAGCTACGAGCAGTACTTC. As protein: CASSPGQLSYEQYF.

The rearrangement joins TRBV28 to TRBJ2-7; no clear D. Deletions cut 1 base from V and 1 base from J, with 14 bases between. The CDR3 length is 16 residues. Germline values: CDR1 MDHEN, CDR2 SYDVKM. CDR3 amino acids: CASSLSAVAESYEQYF. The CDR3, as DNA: TGTGCCAGCAGTTTATCCGCGGTGGCGGAATCCTACGAGCAGTACTTC.

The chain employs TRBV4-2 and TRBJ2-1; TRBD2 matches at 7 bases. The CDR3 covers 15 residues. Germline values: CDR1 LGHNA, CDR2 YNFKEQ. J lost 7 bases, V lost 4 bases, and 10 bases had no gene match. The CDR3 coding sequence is TGTGCCAGCAGCCCCAAGGGAGGGGCGGGGAATGAGCAGTTCTTC. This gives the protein CASSPKGGAGNEQFF.

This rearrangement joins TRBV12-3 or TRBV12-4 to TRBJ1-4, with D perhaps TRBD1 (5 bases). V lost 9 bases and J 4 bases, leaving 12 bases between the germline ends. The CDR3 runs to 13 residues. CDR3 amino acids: CASLDTNNEKLFF. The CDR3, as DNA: TGTGCCAGTCTGGACACCAATAATGAAAAACTGTTTTTT.

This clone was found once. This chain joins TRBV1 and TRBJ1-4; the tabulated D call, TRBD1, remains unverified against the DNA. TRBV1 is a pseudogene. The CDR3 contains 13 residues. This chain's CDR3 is CTIWTGFNEKLFF. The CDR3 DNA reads TGCACCATCTGGACAGGGTTTAATGAAAAACTGTTTTTT.

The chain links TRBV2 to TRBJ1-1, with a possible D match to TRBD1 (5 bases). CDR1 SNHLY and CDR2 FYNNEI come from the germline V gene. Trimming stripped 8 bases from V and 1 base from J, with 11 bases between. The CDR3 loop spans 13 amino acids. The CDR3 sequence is CASAEQGNTEAFF. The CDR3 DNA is TGTGCCAGCGCCGAGCAGGGGAACACTGAAGCTTTCTTT.

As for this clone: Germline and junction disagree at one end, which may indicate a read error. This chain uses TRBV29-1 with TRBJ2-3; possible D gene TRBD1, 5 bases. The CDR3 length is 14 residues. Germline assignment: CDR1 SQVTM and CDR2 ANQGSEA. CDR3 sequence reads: CSVDQGVSTDTQYF. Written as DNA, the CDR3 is TGCAGCGTAGACCAAGGGGTCTCCACAGATACACAGTATTTT.